One sample yielded the 23 T cell receptor beta chains listed below, sequenced in a study of shared clonotypes between healthy human individuals (dated by TCRdb to about 2020). Library generation was performed with the immunoSEQ multiplex PCR assay. What TCRdb holds here is the immuneACCESS table cut down to in-frame rearrangements. Part of the clones is not present; checked against another copy, under half of the missing clones reflect an unresolved V gene, and the others are unexplained. In this sample the table shows about 2.4 million clones, under 95% of which occur a single time. The top ten hold 0.36% of the sample. Sequencing was carried out using naive CD4+ T cells from PBMCs. The cell subset or site tag for this specimen amounts to: CD45RA+ positively selected. These receptors all come from a man between 18 and 35 years old in good health. Some clones in this sample may be carry-over from other donors' samples.

V usage is TRBV4-2 and J usage is TRBJ2-3; weak D call: TRBD2 (5 bases). The V and J ends lost 10 bases and 6 bases respectively, with 23 bases between them. Germline V lookup: CDR1 LGHNA, CDR2 YNFKEQ. CDR3 length equals 15 residues. DNA for the CDR3: TGTGCCACTAAGCGGTCGGCCTCTACGGGGGATACGCAGTATTTT. This sequence encodes CATKRSASTGDTQYF.

The J gene is TRBJ2-6, the V gene TRBV5-1; 9 positions match TRBD1. The CDR3 loop spans 18 amino acids. V dropped 0 bases and J dropped 0; count of bases not matched to a gene: 4. The V gene's germline CDR1 is SGHRS and CDR2 YFSETQ. As DNA, the CDR3 is TGCGCCAGCAGCTTGGGACAGGGGGGCCCCTCTGGGGCCAACGTCCTGACTTTC. This sequence encodes CASSLGQGGPSGANVLTF.

The chain links TRBV29-1 to TRBJ2-5, with 9 positions matching TRBD1. CDR3 length equals 13 residues. The germline gives CDR1 SQVTM, CDR2 ANQGSEA. V was clipped by 3 bases and J by 5 bases; unmatched bases: 4. This CDR3 reads CSVETGGLETQYF. The CDR3 DNA reads TGCAGCGTTGAGACAGGGGGACTCGAGACCCAGTACTTC.

V and J are TRBV7-8 and TRBJ1-2; D not resolved. This CDR3 contains 16 residues. Trimming shortened V by 4 bases and J by 5 bases, and 20 bases separated the two germline ends. CDR1 is SGHVS and CDR2 is FQNEAQ in the germline V gene. The CDR3: CASSSRWEVARYGYTF. As DNA, the CDR3 is TGTGCCAGCAGCTCCCGGTGGGAAGTAGCACGTTATGGCTACACCTTC.

This clone was detected a few times. The rearrangement links TRBV2 to TRBJ2-7; TRBD2 aligns across 7 bases. This CDR3 region has 14 residues. Per the germline V gene, CDR1 is SNHLY and CDR2 is FYNNEI. Trimming removed 8 bases from V and 5 bases from J; junction bases left unmatched: 12. The CDR3 sequence is CASGRAGEVHEQYF. CDR3 nucleotide sequence: TGTGCCAGCGGGAGGGCGGGAGAGGTCCACGAGCAGTACTTC. Using reference TRBV2 and TRBJ2-7 for the parts outside the CDR3, the full variable domain is EPEVTQTPSHQVTQMGQEVILRCVPISNHLYFYWYRQILGQKVEFLVSFYNNEISEKSEIFDDQFSVERPDGSNFTLKIRSTKLEDSAMYFCASGRAGEVHEQYFGPGTRLTVT.

Notes on this clone: The same CDR3 is also encoded by other DNA sequences in this sample. The V call is TRBV6-1, the J call TRBJ1-1, with 7 bases lining up with TRBD1. V dropped 6 bases and J dropped 0; count of bases not matched to a gene: 1. The CDR3 is made up of 13 amino acids. Per germline, CDR1 MNHNS and CDR2 SASEGT. In DNA, the CDR3 is TGTGCCAGCAGACAGGGGTTGAACACTGAAGCTTTCTTT. Protein: CASRQGLNTEAFF.

The chain has TRBV10-3 and TRBJ2-3, with 9 bases lining up with TRBD1. This CDR3 spans 15 amino acids. Germline lookup yields CDR1 ENHRY and CDR2 SYGVKD. V gave up 6 bases and J gave up 4 bases; unmatched junction bases: 8. CDR3 amino acids: CAISSDRGIADTQYF. DNA of the CDR3: TGTGCCATCAGCTCGGACAGGGGAATTGCAGATACGCAGTATTTT.

This sequence joins TRBV4-2 and TRBJ1-2, with D hard to call. CDR1 and CDR2 from the germline V gene are LGHNA and YNFKEQ. The V gene lost 0 bases and the J gene lost 11 bases, with 16 bases spanning the gap. This CDR3 contains 14 residues. This CDR3 is CASSQEGGQASYTF. CDR3 in DNA: TGTGCCAGCAGCCAAGAGGGTGGCCAGGCCTCTTACACCTTC.

CDR3 nucleotide sequence: TGTGCCAGCAGCTTAGCCTCTGGACAGCTAAATCAGCCCCAGCATTTT. This encodes CASSLASGQLNQPQHF. The rearrangement joins TRBV7-9 to TRBJ1-5; possibly TRBD1 for D (6 bases). The CDR3 sequence is 16 residues long. V lost 0 bases, J lost 4 bases, and 13 bases lay in between. The germline V gene encodes CDR1 SEHNR and CDR2 FQNEAQ (reference sequence).

This chain connects TRBV6-6 to TRBJ1-3; the D is unclear. V was shortened by 5 bases and J by 2 bases, with 10 bases between the two germline ends. This CDR3 contains 14 residues. In germline, CDR1 is MNHNY, CDR2 SVGAGI (reference sequence). In nucleotides, the CDR3 is TGTGCCAGCAGTACAAGGAGAACTGGAAACACCATATATTTT. Protein product: CASSTRRTGNTIYF.

Concerning this clone itself: Other DNA sequences in the same sample also yield this CDR3. This chain connects TRBV2 to TRBJ1-2; 11 nucleotides line up with TRBD1. Trimming took 5 bases from V and 5 from J; bases not matched to a gene: 4. This CDR3 is 14 amino acids long. CDR1 SNHLY and CDR2 FYNNEI come from the germline V gene. The CDR3 coding sequence is TGTGCCAGCAGTCGGGACAGGGGGGGGTATGGCTACACCTTC. Translated: CASSRDRGGYGYTF. The full variable domain, its missing parts supplied by reference TRBV2 and TRBJ1-2, is EPEVTQTPSHQVTQMGQEVILRCVPISNHLYFYWYRQILGQKVEFLVSFYNNEISEKSEIFDDQFSVERPDGSNFTLKIRSTKLEDSAMYFCASSRDRGGYGYTFGSGTRLTVV.

The chain carries TRBV6-1 and TRBJ2-7; perhaps TRBD1 as D (5 bases). Germline lookup yields CDR1 MNHNS and CDR2 SASEGT. Trimming cost V 6 bases and J 6 bases, with 21 bases left between them. The CDR3 contains 15 residues. Here the CDR3 reads CASSSLPRVGSEQYF. CDR3 bases: TGTGCCAGCAGCTCCCTCCCCAGGGTGGGCTCCGAGCAGTACTTC.

The genes are TRBV18 and TRBJ2-7; 11 positions match TRBD2. Germline loops: CDR1 KGHSH, CDR2 LQKENI. The CDR3 has 15 amino acids. Germline trimming cut 4 bases from V and 5 bases from J; bases unmatched to any gene: 7. The CDR3 coding sequence is TGTGCCAGCTCACTCTATAGCGGGAGGGCCGACGAGCAGTACTTC. Translated, it gives CASSLYSGRADEQYF.

This clone was seen once. J is TRBJ1-4 and V is TRBV11-2; D is ambiguous. The germline V gene encodes CDR1 SGHAT and CDR2 FQNNGV. V shed 5 bases and J shed 0 bases, with 10 bases lying between them. The CDR3 loop spans 15 amino acids. For the CDR3, the DNA is TGTGCCAGCAGCCTCGCAGGTCCAACTAATGAAAAACTGTTTTTT. Protein product: CASSLAGPTNEKLFF.

The gene calls are TRBV29-1 and TRBJ2-7; weak D call: TRBD2 (5 bases). CDR3 length: 11 amino acids. V was cut by 3 bases and J by 3 bases, with 6 bases left in between. Germline V gene data show CDR1 as SQVTM and CDR2 as ANQGSEA. The CDR3 nucleotides read TGCAGCGTTGAGGAGGTCTACGAGCAGTACTTC. Translation gives CSVEEVYEQYF.

The count of this clone is one. The chain combines TRBV20-1 with TRBJ2-1; D gene uncertain. The germline CDR1 and CDR2 sequences are DFQATT and SNEGSKA (reference sequence). The CDR3 spans 10 residues. V was cut by 6 bases and J by 10 bases, with 10 bases left in between. The CDR3 loop reads CSAARVEQFF. CDR3 bases: TGCAGTGCGGCAAGGGTCGAGCAGTTCTTC.

V gene TRBV2 combines with J gene TRBJ2-3; TRBD2 agrees at 13 bases. Trimming cost V 5 bases and J 4 bases; bases outside gene matches: 3. CDR3 length: 15 residues. Germline assignment: CDR1 SNHLY and CDR2 FYNNEI. The CDR3 nucleotides are TGTGCCAGCAGTCCAACTAGCGGGAGGGCAGATACGCAGTATTTT. It specifies CASSPTSGRADTQYF. The variable domain in full, with the rest retrieved from reference TRBV2 and TRBJ2-3, is EPEVTQTPSHQVTQMGQEVILRCVPISNHLYFYWYRQILGQKVEFLVSFYNNEISEKSEIFDDQFSVERPDGSNFTLKIRSTKLEDSAMYFCASSPTSGRADTQYFGPGTRLTVL.

The chain carries TRBV30 and TRBJ2-5; D is unclear. Germline V gene data show CDR1 as GTSNPN and CDR2 as SVGIG (reference sequence). The CDR3 is 12 residues long. V was cut by 0 bases and J by 5 bases, with 7 bases left in between. The CDR3 nucleotides are TGTGCCTGGAGTGTTTCTTTGGAGACCCAGTACTTC. Its translation is CAWSVSLETQYF.

V is TRBV6-5 and J is TRBJ2-3; unclear D gene. This CDR3 has 14 residues. V lost 6 bases to trimming and J lost 2 bases, with 12 bases between them. Germline V gene sequence: CDR1 MNHEY, CDR2 SVGAGI. The CDR3 spells CASSPSHPTDTQYF. CDR3 DNA sequence: TGTGCCAGCAGCCCGTCCCATCCCACAGATACGCAGTATTTT.

The J gene is TRBJ1-1, the V gene TRBV5-1, with D tentatively TRBD1 (5 bases). CDR3 length equals 16 residues. Germline CDR1 SGHRS, CDR2 YFSETQ. V gave up 1 base and J gave up 1 base, with 14 bases separating them. CDR3 nucleotide sequence: TGCGCCAGCAGCTTGATCCCGTCGGGGGGGAACACTGAAGCTTTCTTT. It encodes CASSLIPSGGNTEAFF.

The J gene is TRBJ2-6, the V gene TRBV5-1; tentatively, D is TRBD1 (5 bases). Germline values: CDR1 SGHRS, CDR2 YFSETQ. The CDR3 is 16 amino acids. The V gene lost 1 base and the J gene lost 1 base, with 9 bases spanning the gap. This chain's CDR3 is CASSLKSGSGANVLTF. CDR3 nucleotides: TGCGCCAGCAGCTTGAAATCAGGGTCTGGGGCCAACGTCCTGACTTTC.

CDR3 sequence (DNA): TGTGCCAGCAGCTTCGAGCCGGGGGATACGCAGTATTTT. Protein: CASSFEPGDTQYF. The chain joins TRBV7-3 to TRBJ2-3; D possibly corresponds to TRBD2 (5 bases). Germline V gives CDR1 SGHTA, CDR2 FQGTGA. V shed 3 bases and J shed 6 bases, with 10 bases lying between them. The CDR3 is made up of 13 amino acids.

In this sample, this clone turned up once. The chain joins TRBV19 to TRBJ1-2; no clear D. The CDR3 loop spans 13 amino acids. V was shortened by 7 bases and J by 5 bases, with 14 bases between the two germline ends. The V gene's germline CDR1 is LNHDA and CDR2 SQIVND (reference sequence). CDR3 amino acids: CASTKAFEYGYTF. The CDR3, as DNA: TGTGCCAGTACAAAAGCCTTTGAATATGGCTACACCTTC.